Sequencing of this T cell receptor beta chain was carried out in a study of T cell repertoires in cytomegalovirus infection. On the study more broadly: Both CMV infection and a matching HLA type were indicated by public TCR beta signatures.

TCRdb independently ran MiXCR on the reads; one entry per CDR3 protein. The sample records about 740,000 distinct CDR3 sequences, about a third being singletons. Findings and caveats of the study: Cumulated frequencies of public TCR beta families served to identify carriers of CMV plus the relevant HLA.

The CDR3 is made up of 13 amino acids. V dropped 5 bases and J dropped 4 bases, with 13 bases sitting between them. Germline CDR1 and CDR2: SQVTM and ANQGSEA. On this clonotype itself: Its target is unknown.

This sequence joins TRBV29-1 and TRBJ2-3, with a tentative D call TRBD2 (6 bases). This TCR was recovered from a human donor in good health (CMV status not recorded). Some clones in this sample may be carry-over from other donors' samples. Material: PBMCs. This CDR3 reads CSVPLAGPDTQYF. In DNA form, the CDR3 reads TGCAGCGTTCCCTTGGCGGGACCAGATACGCAGTATTTT.